The next 32 T cell receptor beta chains were all read from a single sample in a study of shared clonotypes between healthy human individuals. As defined, naive CD8 cells were CD45RO-negative and positively selected for CCR7, with terminally differentiated effector memory CD45RA+ cells excluded. Data came from immunoSEQ multiplex PCR; TCRdb stores just in-frame clones and leaves some out. The sample comprises 1.5 million to 2.5 million clones, about 95% of which are singletons, and more than 0.9% rests with the top ten. The sample consisted of naive CD8+ T cells sorted from blood. These receptor sequences come from a man between 18 and 35 years old in good health.

In this sample, this clone turned up a few times. This same CDR3 is encoded by further DNA sequences in the sample. This rearrangement joins TRBV5-1 to TRBJ1-6; unclear D gene. V was trimmed by 0 bases and J by 0 bases, leaving 7 bases between them. The CDR3 totals 16 residues. Per germline, CDR1 SGHRS and CDR2 YFSETQ. This CDR3 is CASSLDGSSYNSPLHF. The CDR3 DNA follows: TGCGCCAGCAGCTTGGACGGGAGCTCCTATAATTCACCCCTCCACTTT.

The chain couples TRBV9 to TRBJ2-5, with 7 bases that match TRBD1. Germline-derived CDR1 and CDR2 are SGDLS and YYNGEE. The CDR3 totals 13 residues. V was clipped by 4 bases and J by 3 bases; unmatched bases: 3. The CDR3 DNA reads as TGTGCCAGCAGCCTCGGGACAGAAGAGACCCAGTACTTC. Its translation: CASSLGTEETQYF.

The rearrangement uses TRBV19 and TRBJ2-7; D remains ambiguous. The V end was cut by 3 bases, the J end by 2 bases, with 17 bases between. Germline loops: CDR1 LNHDA, CDR2 SQIVND (reference sequence). This CDR3 has 16 amino acids. The CDR3 here is CASSMEGETTPYEQYF. CDR3 sequence (DNA): TGTGCCAGTAGTATGGAAGGAGAGACAACTCCCTACGAGCAGTACTTC.

The chain couples TRBV7-9 to TRBJ2-3; 7 bases are shared with TRBD2. Per germline, CDR1 SEHNR and CDR2 FQNEAQ (reference sequence). Trimming at V came to 5 bases and at J to 5 bases, leaving 13 bases not matched to a gene. The CDR3 sequence is 16 residues long. CDR3 DNA: TGTGCCAGCAGCCCGCCCGTGACGGGAGGTTTAGATACGCAGTATTTT. It codes for CASSPPVTGGLDTQYF.

The V call is TRBV7-9, the J call TRBJ2-1, with TRBD1 matching over 10 bases. CDR3 length equals 15 residues. CDR1 is SEHNR, CDR2 FQNEAQ, per germline (reference sequence). V lost 3 bases, J lost 8 bases, and 7 bases stayed unmatched. CDR3 DNA sequence: TGTGCCAGCAGCTTCGGGGACAGGGGCTTCGATGAGCAGTTCTTC. Translated, it gives CASSFGDRGFDEQFF.

The rearrangement uses TRBV11-2 and TRBJ2-7, with TRBD1 identical over 7 bases. With V trimmed by 4 bases and J by 5 bases, 8 bases remained unmatched. The CDR3 consists of 14 residues. Germline-derived CDR1 and CDR2 are SGHAT and FQNNGV. The CDR3 DNA sequence: TGTGCCAGCAGCTCCATGACAGGGTTCGACGAGCAGTACTTC. Its protein product is CASSSMTGFDEQYF.

The J gene is TRBJ1-5, the V gene TRBV28, with a tentative D call TRBD1 (5 bases). CDR3 length: 14 residues. Trimming removed 3 bases at V and 4 bases at J, with 10 bases between. Germline V gives CDR1 MDHEN, CDR2 SYDVKM. CDR3: CASSFGGENQPQHF. The CDR3 DNA reads TGTGCCAGCAGTTTTGGGGGGGAGAATCAGCCCCAGCATTTT.

The V call is TRBV10-2, the J call TRBJ2-7; D might be TRBD1 (5 bases). The CDR3 loop spans 13 amino acids. From germline, CDR1 is WSHSY and CDR2 SAAADI. V was clipped by 0 bases and J by 9 bases, with 12 bases between them. CDR3 protein: CASSESKQDGQYF. The CDR3, as DNA: TGCGCCAGCAGTGAGTCGAAACAGGACGGGCAGTACTTC.

V is TRBV10-3 and J is TRBJ1-3; D is unclear. The germline V gene encodes CDR1 ENHRY and CDR2 SYGVKD. V lost 3 bases to trimming and J lost 0 bases, with 12 bases between them. This CDR3 spans 16 amino acids. CDR3 nucleotides: TGTGCCATCAGTGATCAAACTGACAACTCTGGAAACACCATATATTTT. Amino acids: CAISDQTDNSGNTIYF.

The gene calls are TRBV4-1 and TRBJ2-1; 10 nucleotides agree with TRBD2. Germline values: CDR1 MGHRA, CDR2 YSYEKL. J gave up 4 bases and V 2 bases, and 5 bases lay outside the gene matches. The CDR3 is 16 residues long. CDR3 in amino acids: CASSQKAGGPYNEQFF. The CDR3 DNA reads as TGCGCCAGCAGCCAAAAAGCGGGGGGGCCTTACAATGAGCAGTTCTTC.

DNA of the CDR3: TGTGCCAGCAGCTTAGCTCCCACAGCCGCCTACGAGCAGTACTTC. It is translated as CASSLAPTAAYEQYF. The genes are TRBV11-2 and TRBJ2-7, with no clear D. V lost 1 base and J 2 bases, leaving 12 bases between the germline ends. This CDR3 has 15 residues. From germline, CDR1 is SGHAT and CDR2 FQNNGV.

The CDR3 bases are TGTGCCAGCAGTGCGGGAGCGGGCATGAGCAATGAGCAGTTCTTC. Translated, it gives CASSAGAGMSNEQFF. The chain combines TRBV2 with TRBJ2-1; the D gene is possibly TRBD2 (6 bases). Germline V lookup: CDR1 SNHLY, CDR2 FYNNEI. The CDR3 is 15 residues long. V was cut by 4 bases and J by 6 bases, with 16 bases left in between.

The chain uses TRBV27 and TRBJ2-5; 8 bases are shared with TRBD2. V was pared by 4 bases and J by 4 bases, with 11 bases of the junction left unmatched. The CDR3 contains 16 residues. Per germline, CDR1 MNHEY and CDR2 SMNVEV (reference sequence). CDR3 in amino acids: CASSSTLAVSPETQYF. The CDR3, as DNA: TGTGCCAGCAGTTCCACACTAGCGGTCTCGCCAGAGACCCAGTACTTC.

V is TRBV28 and J is TRBJ2-3; D gene ambiguous. Germline V gene sequence: CDR1 MDHEN, CDR2 SYDVKM. Trimming left V 2 bases short and J 0 bases short, with 6 bases between. This CDR3 contains 14 residues. The CDR3 nucleotides read TGTGCCAGCAGTTTACTCCTGAGCACAGATACGCAGTATTTT. Protein sequence: CASSLLLSTDTQYF. Full variable domain (outside the CDR3, taken from reference TRBV28 and TRBJ2-3): DVKVTQSSRYLVKRTGEKVFLECVQDMDHENMFWYRQDPGLGLRLIYFSYDVKMKEKGDIPEGYSVSREKKERFSLILESASTNQTSMYLCASSLLLSTDTQYFGPGTRLTVL.

This clone was found once. The chain uses TRBV19 and TRBJ1-4; a possible D gene is TRBD1 (5 bases). CDR1 LNHDA and CDR2 SQIVND come from the germline V gene (reference sequence). With 5 bases removed from V and 0 bases from J, the gap between germline ends came to 16 bases. The CDR3 runs to 17 residues. CDR3: CASSDPPGDATNEKLFF. DNA of the CDR3: TGTGCCAGTAGTGACCCACCGGGGGATGCAACTAATGAAAAACTGTTTTTT.

The chain recombines TRBV4-3 with TRBJ1-5; possible D gene TRBD1, 5 bases. Trimming removed 0 bases from V and 7 bases from J, with 13 bases in between. Per the germline V gene, CDR1 is LGHNA and CDR2 is YSLEER. CDR3 size: 15 residues. DNA of the CDR3: TGCGCCAGCAGCCAAGATGGGGCAGAGCGCCAGCCCCAGCATTTT. As protein: CASSQDGAERQPQHF.

This clone was counted a single time. This rearrangement joins TRBV4-2 to TRBJ2-2, with D hard to call. Looked up from germline, CDR1 is LGHNA and CDR2 is YNFKEQ. This CDR3 is built from 16 residues. Trimming removed 3 bases at V and 1 base at J, with 12 bases between. The CDR3: CASSHYDLGNTGELFF. The CDR3 nucleotides read TGTGCCAGCAGCCATTACGATCTAGGGAACACCGGGGAGCTGTTTTTT.

This chain links TRBV9 with TRBJ1-1; D ambiguous. CDR3 length: 15 residues. The V end lost 0 bases, the J end lost 5 bases, and 14 bases lay between the germline ends. Germline V gene data show CDR1 as SGDLS and CDR2 as YYNGEE. Written as DNA, the CDR3 is TGTGCCAGCAGCGTAGAAGGGATAGGGAGTACTGAAGCTTTCTTT. It specifies CASSVEGIGSTEAFF. The entire variable domain, with the rest obtained from reference TRBV9 and TRBJ1-1, is as follows: DSGVTQTPKHLITATGQRVTLRCSPRSGDLSVYWYQQSLDQGLQFLIQYYNGEERAKGNILERFSAQQFPDLHSELNLSSLELGDSALYFCASSVEGIGSTEAFFGQGTRLTVV.

The J gene is TRBJ2-7, the V gene TRBV5-1, with D hard to call. This CDR3 has 15 residues. The germline V and J ends were trimmed by 0 bases and 2 bases, with 12 bases remaining between them. CDR1 and CDR2 (germline): SGHRS, YFSETQ. DNA for the CDR3: TGCGCCAGCAGCTTGGCCTGGGGTTCTACCTACGAGCAGTACTTC. Translated: CASSLAWGSTYEQYF.

The chain combines TRBV27 with TRBJ1-1, with TRBD1 as a possible D gene (5 bases). Per the germline V gene, CDR1 is MNHEY and CDR2 is SMNVEV (reference sequence). The CDR3 has 18 residues. Trimming stripped 5 bases from V and 0 bases from J, with 22 bases between. For the CDR3, the DNA is TGTGCCAGCAGTCCCACCCTAGGAGGGGTCGGGATGAACACTGAAGCTTTCTTT. This encodes CASSPTLGGVGMNTEAFF.

This clone was counted once. The genes are TRBV5-1 and TRBJ2-1; 11 bases are shared with TRBD2. Germline CDR1 and CDR2: SGHRS and YFSETQ. Trimming cost V 2 bases and J 8 bases; bases outside gene matches: 12. This CDR3 contains 17 residues. CDR3 region: CASSFFSGRADIDEQFF. CDR3 sequence (DNA): TGCGCCAGCAGCTTCTTTAGCGGGAGGGCCGATATAGATGAGCAGTTCTTC.

The chain recombines TRBV5-6 with TRBJ2-3; maybe TRBD2 (6 bases). This CDR3 is built from 16 residues. Germline CDR1 reads SGHDT; CDR2 reads YYEEEE. V lost 0 bases, J lost 0 bases, and 11 bases lay in between. CDR3 sequence reads: CASSLGSGGSTDTQYF. CDR3 nucleotides: TGTGCCAGCAGCTTGGGCTCCGGGGGTAGCACAGATACGCAGTATTTT. The entire variable domain, with the rest obtained from reference TRBV5-6 and TRBJ2-3, is as follows: DAGVTQSPTHLIKTRGQQVTLRCSPKSGHDTVSWYQQALGQGPQFIFQYYEEEERQRGNFPDRFSGHQFPNYSSELNVNALLLGDSALYLCASSLGSGGSTDTQYFGPGTRLTVL.

A word on this clone: A junction boundary mismatches the germline segment, possibly from a read error. V and J are TRBV5-8 and TRBJ1-4; TRBD1 agrees at 11 bases. The CDR3 covers 15 residues. The germline V gene encodes CDR1 SGHTS and CDR2 YDEGEE. The CDR3 region is CASNLAGTGGEKLFF. The CDR3 DNA reads as TGTGCCAGCAACTTGGCCGGGACAGGGGGGGAAAAACTGTTTTTT.

This sequence joins TRBV4-2 and TRBJ2-7; D possibly corresponds to TRBD1 (6 bases). This CDR3 has 14 residues. V was clipped by 4 bases and J by 0 bases, with 10 bases between them. CDR1 is LGHNA, CDR2 YNFKEQ, per germline. CDR3 nucleotide sequence: TGTGCCAGCAGCCCATTGGACAGCTCCTACGAGCAGTACTTC. It specifies CASSPLDSSYEQYF.

This chain connects TRBV7-9 to TRBJ2-7, with D unclear. The V end was cut by 8 bases, the J end by 3 bases, with 14 bases between. The CDR3 is 13 amino acids. Per the germline V gene, CDR1 is SEHNR and CDR2 is FQNEAQ (reference sequence). CDR3 nucleotide sequence: TGTGCCAGCGCGACCCCGGCCAGCTACGAGCAGTACTTC. Its translation: CASATPASYEQYF.

The gene calls are TRBV6-5 and TRBJ2-7; D gene uncertain. Germline V gene data show CDR1 as MNHEY and CDR2 as SVGAGI. Trimming pared 0 bases from V and 7 bases from J, leaving 16 bases between. This CDR3 contains 15 residues. CDR3 region: CASSYSRDRAREQYF. The CDR3 nucleotides are TGTGCCAGCAGTTACTCTAGAGATCGGGCTCGGGAGCAGTACTTC.

This chain uses TRBV2 with TRBJ2-1, with D perhaps matching TRBD2 (6 bases). This CDR3 comprises 12 residues. V lost 10 bases and J 9 bases, leaving 16 bases between the germline ends. Germline V CDR1 and CDR2: SNHLY, FYNNEI. This CDR3 is CATYKGGAEQFF. The CDR3, as DNA: TGTGCCACCTACAAAGGAGGGGCTGAGCAGTTCTTC.

The chain combines TRBV29-1 with TRBJ2-7, with D tentatively TRBD2 (5 bases). Germline lookup yields CDR1 SQVTM and CDR2 ANQGSEA. V shed 4 bases and J shed 7 bases, with 14 bases lying between them. The CDR3 consists of 12 residues. The CDR3 DNA reads TGCAGCGTTGTTTTTTCGGGGTGGGAGCAGTACTTC. It translates to CSVVFSGWEQYF.

This chain connects TRBV6-6 to TRBJ2-1; unclear D gene. V was clipped by 2 bases and J by 7 bases, with 6 bases between them. The CDR3 consists of 12 residues. Germline V lookup: CDR1 MNHNY, CDR2 SVGAGI (reference sequence). As DNA, the CDR3 is TGTGCCAGCAGTTACGTCCAGAATGAGCAGTTCTTC. Amino acids: CASSYVQNEQFF.

The chain has TRBV13 and TRBJ2-7; possible D gene TRBD2, 6 bases. The CDR3 runs to 13 residues. Trimming removed 5 bases from V and 5 bases from J, with 13 bases in between. Germline V CDR1 and CDR2: PRHDT, FYEKMQ (reference sequence). CDR3 loop: CASSLGGLHEQYF. CDR3 bases: TGTGCCAGCAGCCTTGGGGGGTTACACGAGCAGTACTTC.

This chain links TRBV10-3 with TRBJ2-7, with D tentatively TRBD2 (5 bases). Germline values: CDR1 ENHRY, CDR2 SYGVKD. The CDR3 is 18 amino acids. The V and J ends lost 0 bases and 2 bases respectively, with 20 bases between them. The CDR3 protein is CAISESTQAAVRTYEQYF. CDR3 nucleotide sequence: TGTGCCATCAGTGAGTCGACCCAAGCAGCGGTGCGAACCTACGAGCAGTACTTC.

V and J are TRBV10-2 and TRBJ2-7, with no clear D. CDR3 length equals 11 residues. From germline, CDR1 is WSHSY and CDR2 SAAADI. V was cut by 0 bases and J by 7 bases, with 4 bases left in between. The CDR3 DNA sequence: TGCGCCAGCAGTGAGTCGTTAGAGCAGTACTTC. As protein: CASSESLEQYF.